One and the same sample provided the 29 T cell receptor beta chains below, sequenced in a study of blood T cells in healthy people across ages. Sample-barcoded 5' priming and a J-beta primer mix drove a second PCR of about 7 to 11 cycles. A single record per CDR3 protein comes from TCRdb applying MiXCR to the 5' RACE reads. The repertoire includes about 1.7 million distinct CDR3 sequences, roughly 27% of them detected once, and 7.7% sits in the top ten. Material for sequencing was blood. The receptors originated from a woman younger than 45 in good health.

This clonotype was counted a few times. The chain employs TRBV4-1 and TRBJ2-3, with D possibly being TRBD1 (6 bases). The CDR3 runs 15 residues. Germline CDR1 is MGHRA and CDR2 is YSYEKL. The ends were cut back, 2 bases at V and 5 bases at J, with 14 bases in the middle. The CDR3 DNA is TGCGCCAGCAGCCAAAACAGGGCGCTAGGAGATACGCAGTATTTT. Amino acids: CASSQNRALGDTQYF.

The rearrangement uses TRBV10-2 and TRBJ2-3; D is perhaps TRBD2 (5 bases). The CDR3 loop spans 14 amino acids. Trimming shortened V by 2 bases and J by 2 bases, and 8 bases separated the two germline ends. From germline, CDR1 is WSHSY and CDR2 SAAADI. The CDR3 loop reads CASSEGLVTDTQYF. CDR3 DNA sequence: TGCGCCAGCAGTGAGGGACTCGTCACAGATACGCAGTATTTT.

The V gene is TRBV7-9, the J gene TRBJ2-7, with D hard to call. This CDR3 has 16 residues. Trimming stripped 4 bases from V and 2 bases from J, with 18 bases between. Germline loops: CDR1 SEHNR, CDR2 FQNEAQ (reference sequence). This CDR3 reads CASSSIKVADAYEQYF. The CDR3 DNA follows: TGTGCCAGCAGCTCAATCAAGGTGGCGGATGCCTACGAGCAGTACTTC.

The rearrangement links TRBV15 to TRBJ2-1, with D perhaps TRBD1 or TRBD2 (5 bases each). Near its end, the DNA agrees better with TRBJ2-7, so the J call may be wrong. CDR3 length: 16 residues. The V gene's germline CDR1 is LNHNV and CDR2 YYDKDF (reference sequence). CDR3 bases: TGTGCCACCAGCAGAGTACCCCAGGGTGACTACAATGAGCAGTACTTC. Its protein is CATSRVPQGDYNEQYF.

The table lists this clonotype with a few counts. This chain connects TRBV12-3 or TRBV12-4 to TRBJ2-2, with 8 bases fitting TRBD1. The J segment lost 3 bases and the V segment lost 5 bases, leaving 5 bases of the junction unmatched. This CDR3 is built from 15 residues. The DNA for the CDR3 is TGTGCCAGCAGTACCAGGGGGCGGGACACCGGGGAGCTGTTTTTT. Its protein product is CASSTRGRDTGELFF.

This clonotype was counted a few times. The rearrangement joins TRBV2 to TRBJ1-5; D gene unclear. V was pared by 2 bases and J by 2 bases, with 7 bases between. CDR3 length equals 14 residues. Per germline, CDR1 SNHLY and CDR2 FYNNEI. CDR3 in DNA: TGTGCCAGCAGTGAATACGCGGGCAATCAGCCCCAGCATTTT. This codes for CASSEYAGNQPQHF. Full variable domain (rest looked up from reference TRBV2 and TRBJ1-5): EPEVTQTPSHQVTQMGQEVILRCVPISNHLYFYWYRQILGQKVEFLVSFYNNEISEKSEIFDDQFSVERPDGSNFTLKIRSTKLEDSAMYFCASSEYAGNQPQHFGDGTRLSIL.

This clonotype came up a few times. CDR3 loop: CASSQDFRGGPLYQETQYF. The CDR3 DNA reads as TGTGCCAGCAGCCAAGATTTCCGGGGGGGCCCCCTGTACCAAGAGACCCAGTACTTC. The chain employs TRBV3-1 and TRBJ2-5; TRBD2 aligns across 8 bases. The germline CDR1 and CDR2 sequences are LGHDT and YNNKEL (reference sequence). The CDR3 has 19 residues. Trimming cost V 0 bases and J 0 bases; bases outside gene matches: 12.

The V call is TRBV2, the J call TRBJ2-5; possibly TRBD1 for D (5 bases). The CDR3 runs 14 residues. Germline assignment: CDR1 SNHLY and CDR2 FYNNEI. V lost 8 bases to trimming and J lost 1 base, with 14 bases between them. CDR3 DNA sequence: TGTGCCAGCGACCGACAGAACCTCCAAGAGACCCAGTACTTC. Translated, it gives CASDRQNLQETQYF.

Only a few counts were recorded for this clonotype. The chain recombines TRBV12-3 or TRBV12-4 with TRBJ1-4; 8 bases are shared with TRBD1. The CDR3 covers 14 residues. V lost 5 bases and J lost 7; bases outside the gene matches: 6. In DNA, the CDR3 is TGTGCCAGCAGTACAGGACAGGGCAGTGAAAAACTGTTTTTT. Encoded protein: CASSTGQGSEKLFF.

DNA of the CDR3: TGCAGTGCTAGACGACTAGCGGGGAACAATGAGCAGTTCTTC. Encoded protein: CSARRLAGNNEQFF. The J gene is TRBJ2-1, the V gene TRBV20-1; TRBD2 agrees at 11 bases. This CDR3 is built from 14 residues. Trimming removed 2 bases from V and 5 bases from J; junction bases left unmatched: 2. In germline, CDR1 is DFQATT, CDR2 SNEGSKA (reference sequence).

This clonotype was counted at least ten times. This chain connects TRBV20-1 to TRBJ2-5, with D unresolved. CDR1 is DFQATT, CDR2 SNEGSKA, per germline (reference sequence). There are 12 residues in the CDR3. V lost 8 bases and J 4 bases, leaving 14 bases between the germline ends. CDR3 region: CSPLDGVETQYF. The CDR3 DNA is TGCAGTCCATTAGACGGTGTAGAGACCCAGTACTTC.

Concerning this clonotype itself: At one end the junction does not follow the germline gene, possibly because of a read error. This sequence joins TRBV4-3 and TRBJ1-2; the D is unclear. The CDR3 has 15 amino acids. Germline V gene lookup returns CDR1 LGHNA and CDR2 YSLEER. In nucleotides, the CDR3 is TGCGACAGCAGCCAAGTCCACGGAGCAGAACGAGGCTACACCTTC. Translation gives CDSSQVHGAERGYTF.

This clonotype was counted between two and nine times. A read error may produce the germline difference seen at one junction end. CDR3: CASSLGAISYNELFF. For the CDR3, the DNA is TGTGCCAGCAGCTTAGGAGCGATCTCCTACAATGAGCTGTTCTTC. J is TRBJ2-1 and V is TRBV7-9, with unresolved D. Germline V gene sequence: CDR1 SEHNR, CDR2 FQNEAQ (reference sequence). This CDR3 spans 15 amino acids.

A single count supports this clonotype. A single base separates this from a much larger clone, so it may be a read error. This rearrangement joins TRBV6-6 to TRBJ1-2; TRBD1 matches 10 bases. Germline CDR1 and CDR2: MNHNY and SVGAGI (reference sequence). This CDR3 comprises 14 residues. CDR3 coding DNA: TGTGCCAGCAGTCGACAGGGGGCTAACTATGGCTACATCTTC. Encoded protein: CASSRQGANYGYIF.

This clonotype has more than one count but fewer than ten. One base away lies a much larger clone, so this may be a sequencing read error. The V call is TRBV20-1, the J call TRBJ2-7, with D perhaps given as TRBD1 or TRBD2 (5 bases each). In germline, CDR1 is DFQATT, CDR2 SNEGSKA (reference sequence). CDR3 length: 14 residues. V lost 2 bases to trimming and J lost 7 bases, with 18 bases between them. The DNA of the CDR3 is TGCAGTGCTAGAAGGTCGGGGCTGGACAATGAGCAGTACTTC. Residues: CSARRSGLDNEQYF.

This sequence joins TRBV5-1 and TRBJ1-1; no clear D gene. V lost 5 bases and J 5 bases, leaving 13 bases between the germline ends. The CDR3 has 13 amino acids. Germline CDR1 SGHRS, CDR2 YFSETQ. CDR3 nucleotide sequence: TGCGCCAGCAGGTATAGAAAGGGAACTGAAGCTTTCTTT. Encoded protein: CASRYRKGTEAFF.

The count of this clonotype is one. This clone may be a read error of a much larger clone one base away. The gene calls are TRBV6-6 and TRBJ1-6, with unresolved D. Germline assignment: CDR1 MNHNY and CDR2 SVGAGI (reference sequence). CDR3 size: 13 residues. CDR3 bases: TGTGCCAGCAGTTACTCAAGAGATTCATCCCTCCACTTT. This codes for CASSYSRDSSLHF.

The sample holds one count of this clonotype. This may be a read error, as it is one base from a much larger clone. This chain joins TRBV7-9 and TRBJ2-5, with D perhaps assigned TRBD1 or TRBD2 (5 bases each). The closer fit of TRBJ2-7 to the DNA end suggests the J call may be wrong. Germline V CDR1 and CDR2: SEHNR, FQNEAQ (reference sequence). There are 14 residues in the CDR3. The CDR3 here is CVSSPSGTPYEQYF. CDR3 nucleotides: TGTGTCAGCAGCCCCTCCGGGACCCCCTACGAGCAGTACTTC.

This chain connects TRBV4-2 to TRBJ1-1, with unresolved D. The CDR3 is made up of 17 amino acids. V was clipped by 1 base and J by 1 base, with 16 bases between them. CDR1 is LGHNA, CDR2 YNFKEQ, per germline. The CDR3 DNA follows: TGTGCCAGCAGCCAAGTCACCCTGACGAGCGGGAACACTGAAGCTTTCTTT. Protein sequence: CASSQVTLTSGNTEAFF.

This clonotype showed up just a few times. Germline is not matched at one junction end, which may reflect a read error. This chain joins TRBV3-1 and TRBJ2-5; TRBD2 might be the D (6 bases). Germline loops: CDR1 LGHDT, CDR2 YNNKEL (reference sequence). This CDR3 region has 13 residues. Here the CDR3 DNA reads TGTGCCAGCAGTCAAGAACCAGCGGGGACCCAGTACTTC. Its protein product is CASSQEPAGTQYF.

The chain couples TRBV9 to TRBJ1-5, with D possibly TRBD1 on 5 matching bases. V was trimmed by 3 bases and J by 2 bases, leaving 9 bases between them. CDR3 length: 14 residues. Germline CDR1 is SGDLS and CDR2 is YYNGEE. CDR3 coding DNA: TGTGCCAGCAGCGCCGGGGACGGCAATCAGCCCCAGCATTTT. Residues: CASSAGDGNQPQHF.

The table lists this clonotype with a count of one. Here the CDR3 omits its conserved ending phenylalanine or tryptophan, so a read error is the likely source. The V gene is TRBV9, the J gene TRBJ2-1; D gene unclear. The CDR3 extends over 14 amino acids. Germline V CDR1 and CDR2: SGDLS, YYNGEE. Trimming removed 3 bases at V and 5 bases at J, with 12 bases between. The CDR3 DNA sequence: TGTGCCAGCAGCGCTCTAGGCTCAAACAATGAGCAGTTCGTC. It specifies CASSALGSNNEQFV.

This clonotype occurred a few times. The V gene is TRBV20-1, the J gene TRBJ2-1, with a tentative D call TRBD2 (6 bases). This CDR3 has 15 residues. The V end lost 0 bases, the J end lost 7 bases, and 16 bases lay between the germline ends. CDR1 is DFQATT, CDR2 SNEGSKA, per germline (reference sequence). CDR3 region: CSARDSSGSMNEQFF. The CDR3 DNA reads as TGCAGTGCTAGAGATTCGAGCGGGTCAATGAATGAGCAGTTCTTC.

This clonotype was seen a handful of times. The chain recombines TRBV6-1 with TRBJ2-4, with D perhaps matching TRBD1 or TRBD2 (7 bases each). This CDR3 contains 15 residues. The V end was cut by 1 base, the J end by 7 bases, with 14 bases between. Germline CDR1 is MNHNS and CDR2 is SASEGT. The CDR3 sequence is CASSEDPGGGNIQYF. The CDR3 DNA reads as TGTGCCAGCAGTGAAGACCCAGGGGGGGGGAACATTCAGTACTTC.

This chain joins TRBV20-1 and TRBJ2-3; 9 bases align to TRBD2. The CDR3 length is 16 residues. From germline, CDR1 is DFQATT and CDR2 SNEGSKA (reference sequence). V shed 3 bases and J 0 bases; nucleotides not matched to a gene: 7. This CDR3 is CSASPSGEPSTDTQYF. CDR3 nucleotides: TGCAGTGCTAGCCCTAGCGGGGAGCCAAGCACAGATACGCAGTATTTT.

This clonotype was observed a few times. J is TRBJ1-4 and V is TRBV12-3 or TRBV12-4; possible D gene TRBD1, 6 bases. This CDR3 has 14 residues. Trimming shortened V by 6 bases and J by 7 bases, and 15 bases separated the two germline ends. The CDR3 spells CASSLQGMSEKLFF. CDR3 nucleotides: TGTGCCAGCAGCCTACAGGGTATGAGTGAAAAACTGTTTTTT.

This clonotype was seen only a few times. The chain carries TRBV20-1 and TRBJ1-2; possible D gene TRBD1, 5 bases. This CDR3 has 14 amino acids. V was clipped by 0 bases and J by 3 bases, with 11 bases between them. Germline V CDR1 and CDR2: DFQATT, SNEGSKA (reference sequence). CDR3 amino acids: CSARDSGAYYGYTF. The CDR3 region has the DNA TGCAGTGCTAGAGATAGTGGGGCGTACTATGGCTACACCTTC.

The table lists this clonotype with many counts. Relative to the germline gene, one junction end is altered; a read error may explain this. The chain joins TRBV2 to TRBJ2-7; 7 nucleotides agree with TRBD1. CDR3 length equals 12 residues. Germline CDR1 reads SNHLY; CDR2 reads FYNNEI. The CDR3 loop reads CASRRDSYEQYF. The CDR3 region has the DNA TGCGCCAGCAGACGGGACAGCTACGAGCAGTACTTC.

This chain connects TRBV12-3 or TRBV12-4 to TRBJ1-1; TRBD1 matches at 8 bases. This CDR3 is built from 16 residues. V lost 6 bases, J lost 2 bases, and 11 bases stayed unmatched. Written as DNA, the CDR3 is TGTGCCAGCAGACCCGGGGACGGACAGGGCAACACTGAAGCTTTCTTT. Residues: CASRPGDGQGNTEAFF.